This is a list of T cell receptor beta chains from one sample in a study of T cells after yellow fever vaccination. TCRdb re-derived calls from the 5' RACE reads in MiXCR, one entry per CDR3 protein. Here the sample spans about 630,000 distinct CDR3 sequences, roughly an eighth being singletons. The specimen comprised PBMCs, sampled on the day of the yellow fever booster vaccination. The source is a man aged 25 to 40 who received the YFV17D yellow fever vaccine. Each CDR3 is given with its conserved first and last residue. The D gene is left open where the match is weak. Where a row states a size, it is once, few, many or the class of an expanded clone; other rows omit it.

d_gene: -; v_gene: TRBV5-1; abundance: -; j_gene: TRBJ2-1; CDR3aa: CASSSTLGSEQFF; CDR3nt: TGCGCCAGCAGCTCCACACTGGGGAGTGAGCAGTTCTTC
d_gene: -; v_gene: TRBV5-6; abundance: few; j_gene: TRBJ2-2; CDR3aa: CASSVDRYTGELFF; CDR3nt: TGTGCCAGCAGCGTGGACCGGTACACCGGGGAGCTGTTTTTT
d_gene: -; v_gene: TRBV12-5; abundance: -; j_gene: TRBJ2-1; CDR3aa: CASGPGRDNNEQFF; CDR3nt: TGTGCTAGTGGTCCCGGGCGGGACAACAATGAGCAGTTCTTC
d_gene: TRBD1; v_gene: TRBV12-3/TRBV12-4; abundance: few; j_gene: TRBJ1-2; CDR3aa: CASSFGTGRPYGYTF; CDR3nt: TGTGCCAGCAGTTTCGGGACAGGCCGACCATATGGCTACACCTTC
d_gene: -; v_gene: TRBV20-1; abundance: many; j_gene: TRBJ2-7; CDR3aa: CSAKQGYEQYF; CDR3nt: TGCAGTGCTAAACAGGGTTACGAGCAGTACTTC
d_gene: -; v_gene: TRBV6-2/TRBV6-3; abundance: few; j_gene: TRBJ2-7; CDR3aa: CASGRSGTYEQYF; CDR3nt: TGTGCCTCGGGGAGGAGCGGAACCTACGAGCAGTACTTC
d_gene: -; v_gene: TRBV6-5; abundance: -; j_gene: TRBJ1-2; CDR3aa: CASSYGQFINNYGYTF; CDR3nt: TGTGCCAGCAGTTACGGCCAGTTTATCAATAACTATGGCTACACCTTC
d_gene: -; v_gene: TRBV5-1; abundance: -; j_gene: TRBJ2-1; CDR3aa: CASSLRLDYNEQFF; CDR3nt: TGCGCCAGCAGCCTCCGACTAGACTACAATGAGCAGTTCTTC
d_gene: -; v_gene: TRBV29-1; abundance: -; j_gene: TRBJ1-1; CDR3aa: CSGRDRSTEAFF; CDR3nt: TGCAGCGGTCGGGACCGATCCACTGAAGCTTTCTTT
d_gene: TRBD2; v_gene: TRBV3-1; abundance: few; j_gene: TRBJ2-1; CDR3aa: CASSQGLAGDEQFF; CDR3nt: TGTGCCAGCAGCCAGGGACTAGCGGGAGATGAGCAGTTCTTC
d_gene: -; v_gene: TRBV20-1; abundance: -; j_gene: TRBJ2-3; CDR3aa: CSAREGHKDTQYF; CDR3nt: TGCAGTGCTAGAGAAGGGCACAAAGATACGCAGTATTTT
d_gene: -; v_gene: TRBV20-1; abundance: few; j_gene: TRBJ2-1; CDR3aa: CSARAGGSDNEQFF; CDR3nt: TGCAGTGCTAGAGCCGGGGGCAGCGACAATGAGCAGTTCTTC
d_gene: -; v_gene: TRBV7-3; abundance: -; j_gene: TRBJ1-4; CDR3aa: CASSAASGGIGEKLFF; CDR3nt: TGTGCCAGCAGCGCCGCCTCGGGCGGAATAGGGGAAAAACTGTTTTTT
d_gene: -; v_gene: TRBV6-2/TRBV6-3; abundance: -; j_gene: TRBJ2-1; CDR3aa: CASSPLRLSYNEQFF; CDR3nt: TGTGCCAGCAGTCCCTTACGTCTGTCCTACAATGAGCAGTTCTTC
d_gene: -; v_gene: TRBV4-1; abundance: few; j_gene: TRBJ2-7; CDR3aa: CASSQGPGGSYEQYF; CDR3nt: TGCGCCAGCAGCCAAGGCCCCGGAGGCTCCTACGAGCAGTACTTC
d_gene: -; v_gene: TRBV11-2; abundance: -; j_gene: TRBJ2-3; CDR3aa: CASSSVGGNTDTQYF; CDR3nt: TGTGCCAGCAGCTCAGTTGGGGGAAACACAGATACGCAGTATTTT
d_gene: -; v_gene: TRBV5-5; abundance: few; j_gene: TRBJ1-4; CDR3aa: CASSPWHDEKLFF; CDR3nt: TGTGCCAGCAGCCCGTGGCACGATGAAAAACTGTTTTTT
d_gene: -; v_gene: TRBV12-3/TRBV12-4; abundance: few; j_gene: TRBJ2-1; CDR3aa: CASSLSRGRHNEQFF; CDR3nt: TGTGCCAGCAGTTTATCTAGGGGACGCCACAATGAGCAGTTCTTC
d_gene: TRBD2; v_gene: TRBV7-6; abundance: few; j_gene: TRBJ2-7; CDR3aa: CASSAGLAETYEQYF; CDR3nt: TGTGCCAGCAGCGCGGGACTAGCGGAGACCTACGAGCAGTACTTC
d_gene: TRBD1; v_gene: TRBV14; abundance: -; j_gene: TRBJ2-7; CDR3aa: CASSQTTGGDEQYF; CDR3nt: TGTGCCAGCAGCCAGACCACAGGGGGAGACGAGCAGTACTTC
d_gene: -; v_gene: TRBV20-1; abundance: -; j_gene: TRBJ2-5; CDR3aa: CSARLPGSRQETQYF; CDR3nt: TGCAGTGCGCGATTGCCGGGATCCCGGCAAGAGACCCAGTACTTC
d_gene: -; v_gene: TRBV7-2; abundance: few; j_gene: TRBJ1-6; CDR3aa: CASSPTINSPLHF; CDR3nt: TGTGCCAGCAGCCCGACGATTAATTCACCCCTCCACTTT
d_gene: -; v_gene: TRBV15; abundance: -; j_gene: TRBJ2-2; CDR3aa: CATSQGRAGELFF; CDR3nt: TGTGCCACCAGTCAGGGAAGGGCCGGGGAGCTGTTTTTT
d_gene: TRBD1; v_gene: TRBV18; abundance: few; j_gene: TRBJ2-4; CDR3aa: CASSPPGQGAFNRNIQYF; CDR3nt: TGTGCCAGCTCACCACCGGGACAGGGGGCTTTTAACCGAAACATTCAGTACTTC
d_gene: TRBD1; v_gene: TRBV2; abundance: -; j_gene: TRBJ1-3; CDR3aa: CAGGQGAVGNTIYF; CDR3nt: TGTGCCGGGGGACAGGGAGCCGTTGGAAACACCATATATTTT
d_gene: -; v_gene: TRBV10-1; abundance: -; j_gene: TRBJ2-3; CDR3aa: CASSVEGVTDTQYF; CDR3nt: TGCGCCAGCAGTGTTGAGGGGGTCACAGATACGCAGTATTTT
d_gene: -; v_gene: TRBV2; abundance: -; j_gene: TRBJ1-1; CDR3aa: CASNPGREAEAFF; CDR3nt: TGTGCCAGCAATCCGGGCAGGGAGGCTGAAGCTTTCTTT
d_gene: -; v_gene: TRBV5-1; abundance: -; j_gene: TRBJ2-2; CDR3aa: CASSFSAPGELFF; CDR3nt: TGCGCCAGCAGCTTTAGCGCTCCCGGGGAGCTGTTTTTT
d_gene: TRBD2; v_gene: TRBV20-1; abundance: -; j_gene: TRBJ2-5; CDR3aa: CSARGGRDETQYF; CDR3nt: TGCAGTGCTAGGGGAGGGAGAGATGAGACCCAGTACTTC
d_gene: -; v_gene: TRBV27; abundance: -; j_gene: TRBJ2-7; CDR3aa: CASSLSMGSGGFYEQYF; CDR3nt: TGTGCCAGCAGTTTATCGATGGGTAGCGGAGGCTTCTACGAGCAGTACTTC
d_gene: -; v_gene: TRBV5-5; abundance: -; j_gene: TRBJ2-7; CDR3aa: CASSLGGIDEQYF; CDR3nt: TGTGCCAGCAGCTTGGGCGGAATAGACGAGCAGTACTTC
d_gene: -; v_gene: TRBV5-4; abundance: many; j_gene: TRBJ2-7; CDR3aa: CASSRGQNDEQYF; CDR3nt: TGTGCCAGCAGCCGCGGACAGAACGACGAGCAGTACTTC